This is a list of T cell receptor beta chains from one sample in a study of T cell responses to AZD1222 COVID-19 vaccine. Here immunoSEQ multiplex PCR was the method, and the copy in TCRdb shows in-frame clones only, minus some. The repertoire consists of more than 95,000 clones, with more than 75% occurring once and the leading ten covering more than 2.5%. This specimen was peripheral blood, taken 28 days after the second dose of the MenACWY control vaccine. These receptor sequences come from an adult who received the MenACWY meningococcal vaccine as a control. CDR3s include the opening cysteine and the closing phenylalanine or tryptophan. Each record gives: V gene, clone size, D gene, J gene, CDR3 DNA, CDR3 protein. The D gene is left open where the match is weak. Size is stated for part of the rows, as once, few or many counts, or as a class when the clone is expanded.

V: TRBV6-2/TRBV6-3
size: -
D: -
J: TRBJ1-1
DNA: TGTGCCAGCAGTTACGCCCCGGGGGGCTGGAACACTGAAGCTTTCTTT
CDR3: CASSYAPGGWNTEAFF

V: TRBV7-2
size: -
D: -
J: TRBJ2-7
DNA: TGTGCCAGCAGCTTAGCGGTCGGAACCTACGAGCAGTACTTC
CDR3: CASSLAVGTYEQYF

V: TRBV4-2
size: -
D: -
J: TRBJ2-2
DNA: TGTGCCAGCAGCCGGGCCCTTCCCTCGGACACCGGGGAGCTGTTTTTT
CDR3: CASSRALPSDTGELFF

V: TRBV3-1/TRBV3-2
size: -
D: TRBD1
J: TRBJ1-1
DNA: TGTGCCAGCAGCCCGAGGACAGGGCACACTGAAGCTTTCTTT
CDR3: CASSPRTGHTEAFF

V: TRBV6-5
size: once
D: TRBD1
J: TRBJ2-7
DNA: TGTGCCAGCAGCCTCAACAGGGGGGAATCCTACGAGCAGTACTTC
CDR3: CASSLNRGESYEQYF

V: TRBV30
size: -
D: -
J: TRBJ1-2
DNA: TGTGCCTGGGGCGGCGTACAGGGAGATGGCTACACCTTC
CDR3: CAWGGVQGDGYTF

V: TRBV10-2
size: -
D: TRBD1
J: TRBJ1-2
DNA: TGCGCCAGCAGTGAGGGGGACAGGTATGACTACACCTTC
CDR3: CASSEGDRYDYTF

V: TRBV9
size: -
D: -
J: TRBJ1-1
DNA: TGTGCCAGCAGCGTAGGTTTGGGGACAACAGCTTTCTTT
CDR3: CASSVGLGTTAFF

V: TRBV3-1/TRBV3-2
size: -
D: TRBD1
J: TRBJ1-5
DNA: TGTGCCAGCAGCCGACAGGGGGCTCAGCCCCAGCATTTT
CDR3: CASSRQGAQPQHF

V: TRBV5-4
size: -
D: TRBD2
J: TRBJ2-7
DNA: TGTGCCAGCAGCGCCGCTAGCGGGGGAACCTACGAGCAGTACTTC
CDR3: CASSAASGGTYEQYF

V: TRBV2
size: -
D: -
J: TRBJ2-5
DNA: TGTGCCAGCAGAGGCCCAGAGACCCAGTACTTC
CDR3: CASRGPETQYF

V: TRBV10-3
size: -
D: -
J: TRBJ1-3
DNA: TGTGCCATCAGTGGGACTCAGAGCTCTGGAAACACCATATATTTT
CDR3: CAISGTQSSGNTIYF

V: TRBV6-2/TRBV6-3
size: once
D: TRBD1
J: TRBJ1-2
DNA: TGTGCCAGCAGTTATCGCACTACAGGGGACTATGGCTACACCTTC
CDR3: CASSYRTTGDYGYTF

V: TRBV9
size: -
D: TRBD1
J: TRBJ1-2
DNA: TGTGCCAGCAACAGACAGGGGGGTAACTATGGCTACACCTTC
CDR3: CASNRQGGNYGYTF

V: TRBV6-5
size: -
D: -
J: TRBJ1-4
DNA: TGTGCCAGCAGTTCCTCCCCCGGGGCCGAAAAACTGTTTTTT
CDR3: CASSSSPGAEKLFF

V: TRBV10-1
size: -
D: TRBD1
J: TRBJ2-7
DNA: TGCGCCAGCATCTTGACAGGGAATCCTTACGAGCAGTACTTC
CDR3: CASILTGNPYEQYF

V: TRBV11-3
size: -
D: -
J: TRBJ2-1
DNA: TGTGCCAGCAGCTTGGAGGCTGCAGGGTACAATGAGCAGTTCTTC
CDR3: CASSLEAAGYNEQFF

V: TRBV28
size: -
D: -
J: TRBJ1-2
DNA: TGTGCCAGCAGTCGTCCAGGGATAAACTATGGCTACACCTTC
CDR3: CASSRPGINYGYTF

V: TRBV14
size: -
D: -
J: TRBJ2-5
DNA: TGTGCCAGCAGCCATGTCAGGGATGGGTTCCTGTACTTC
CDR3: CASSHVRDGFLYF

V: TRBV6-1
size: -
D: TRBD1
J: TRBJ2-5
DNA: TGTGCCAGCAGTGAGGGACAGGGTAACAAGTTAAGGGAGACCCAGTACTTC
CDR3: CASSEGQGNKLRETQYF

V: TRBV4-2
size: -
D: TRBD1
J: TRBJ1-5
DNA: TGTGCCAGCAGCCAAGACTTAAATGCAGGGGGAATTTATAGCAATCAGCCCCAGCATTTT
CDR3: CASSQDLNAGGIYSNQPQHF

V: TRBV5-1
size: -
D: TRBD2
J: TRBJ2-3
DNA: TGCGCCAGCAGCTCCCCGGGGGGGGTCCGCACAGATACGCAGTATTTT
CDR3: CASSSPGGVRTDTQYF

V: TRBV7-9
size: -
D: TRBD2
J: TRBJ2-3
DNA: TGTGCCAGCAGCTTATTAGCGCGGGGGGGCCTCGGGTGGTATTTT
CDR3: CASSLLARGGLGWYF

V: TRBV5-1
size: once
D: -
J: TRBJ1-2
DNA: TGCGCCAGCAGGCTGGTCTCGGGGAGTGGCTACACCTTC
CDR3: CASRLVSGSGYTF

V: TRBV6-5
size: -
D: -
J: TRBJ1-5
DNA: TGTGCCAGCAGTTACCGGGGATTTGGCAATCAGCCCCAGCATTTT
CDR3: CASSYRGFGNQPQHF

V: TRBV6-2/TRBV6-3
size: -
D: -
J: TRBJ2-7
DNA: TGTGCCAGCAGTTACTCCCCCTACGAGCAGTACTTC
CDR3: CASSYSPYEQYF

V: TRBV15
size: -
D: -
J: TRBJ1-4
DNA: TGTGCCACCAGCAGAACCCTAGGAGGGGCAACTAATGAAAAACTGTTTTTT
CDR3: CATSRTLGGATNEKLFF

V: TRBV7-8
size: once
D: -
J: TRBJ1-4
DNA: TGTGCCAGCAGCTTAGCACCGGCCTACCGGCCCGGGTCCGATGCAACTAATGAAAAACTGTTTTTT
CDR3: CASSLAPAYRPGSDATNEKLFF